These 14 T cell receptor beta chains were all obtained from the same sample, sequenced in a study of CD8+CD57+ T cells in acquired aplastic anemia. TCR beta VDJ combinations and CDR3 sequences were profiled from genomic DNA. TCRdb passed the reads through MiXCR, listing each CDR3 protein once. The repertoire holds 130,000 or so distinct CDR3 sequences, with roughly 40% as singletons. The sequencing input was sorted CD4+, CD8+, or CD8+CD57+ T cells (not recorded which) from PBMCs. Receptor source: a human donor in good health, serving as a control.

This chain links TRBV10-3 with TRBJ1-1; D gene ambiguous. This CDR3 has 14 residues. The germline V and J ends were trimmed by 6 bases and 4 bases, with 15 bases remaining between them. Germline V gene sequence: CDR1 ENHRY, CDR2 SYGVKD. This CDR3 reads CAISRSIEGTEAFF. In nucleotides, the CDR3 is TGTGCCATCAGCCGGTCTATAGAGGGCACTGAAGCTTTCTTT.

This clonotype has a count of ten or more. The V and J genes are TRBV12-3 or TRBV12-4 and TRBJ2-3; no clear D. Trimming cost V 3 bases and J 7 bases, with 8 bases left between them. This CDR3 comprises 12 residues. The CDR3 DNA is TGTGCCAGCAGTTTTAGTGGGAATACGCAGTATTTT. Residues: CASSFSGNTQYF.

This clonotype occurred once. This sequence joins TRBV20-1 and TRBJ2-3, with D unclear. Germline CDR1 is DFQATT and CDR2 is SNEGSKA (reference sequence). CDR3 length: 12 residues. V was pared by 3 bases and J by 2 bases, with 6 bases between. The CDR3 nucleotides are TGCAGTGCTAGTTCAAACACAGATACGCAGTATTTT. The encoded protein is CSASSNTDTQYF.

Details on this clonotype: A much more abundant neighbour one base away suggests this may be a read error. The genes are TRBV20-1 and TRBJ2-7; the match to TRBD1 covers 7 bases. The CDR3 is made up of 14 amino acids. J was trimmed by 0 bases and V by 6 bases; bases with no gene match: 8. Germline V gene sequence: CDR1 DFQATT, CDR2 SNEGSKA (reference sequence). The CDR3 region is CSAERDSNSYEQYF. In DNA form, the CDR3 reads TGCAGTGCGGAACGGGACAGCAACTCCTACGAGCAGTACTTC.

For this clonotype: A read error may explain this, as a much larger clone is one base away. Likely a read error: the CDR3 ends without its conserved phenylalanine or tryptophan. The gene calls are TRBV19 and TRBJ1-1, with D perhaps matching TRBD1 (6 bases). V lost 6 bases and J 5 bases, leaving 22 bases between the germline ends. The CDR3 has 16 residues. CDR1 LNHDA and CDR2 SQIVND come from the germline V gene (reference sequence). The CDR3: CASRKSDGRGGTEAFL. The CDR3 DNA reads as TGTGCCAGTAGGAAAAGCGACGGCAGGGGAGGAACTGAAGCTTTCCTT.

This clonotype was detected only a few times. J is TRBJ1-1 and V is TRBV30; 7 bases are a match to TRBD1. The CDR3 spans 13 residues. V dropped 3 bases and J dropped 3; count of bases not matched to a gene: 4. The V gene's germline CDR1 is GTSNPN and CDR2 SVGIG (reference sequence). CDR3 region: CAWSLQGYTEAFF. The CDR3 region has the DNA TGTGCCTGGAGCCTACAGGGGTACACTGAAGCTTTCTTT. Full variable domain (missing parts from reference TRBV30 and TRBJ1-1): SQTIHQWPATLVQPVGSPLSLECTVEGTSNPNLYWYRQAAGRGLQLLFYSVGIGQISSEVPQNLSASRPQDRQFILSSKKLLLSDSGFYLCAWSLQGYTEAFFGQGTRLTVV.

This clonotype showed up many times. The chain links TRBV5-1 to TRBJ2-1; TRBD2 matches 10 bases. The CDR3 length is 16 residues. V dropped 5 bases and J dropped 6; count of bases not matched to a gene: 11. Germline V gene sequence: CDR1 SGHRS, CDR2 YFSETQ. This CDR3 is CASRKTSGPWGNEQFF. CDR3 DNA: TGCGCCAGCAGAAAGACTAGCGGGCCCTGGGGCAATGAGCAGTTCTTC.

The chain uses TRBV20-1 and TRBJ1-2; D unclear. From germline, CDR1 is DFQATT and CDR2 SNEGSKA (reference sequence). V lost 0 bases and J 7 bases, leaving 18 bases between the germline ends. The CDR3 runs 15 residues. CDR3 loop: CSARDPSWVWAGYTF. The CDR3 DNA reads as TGCAGTGCTAGAGATCCCTCTTGGGTATGGGCTGGCTACACCTTC.

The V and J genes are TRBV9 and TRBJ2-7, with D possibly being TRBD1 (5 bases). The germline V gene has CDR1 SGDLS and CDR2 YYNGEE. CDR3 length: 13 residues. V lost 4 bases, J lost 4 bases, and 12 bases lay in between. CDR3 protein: CASSLSGSYEQYV. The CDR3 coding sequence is TGTGCCAGCAGCCTTTCAGGGTCATACGAGCAGTACGTC.

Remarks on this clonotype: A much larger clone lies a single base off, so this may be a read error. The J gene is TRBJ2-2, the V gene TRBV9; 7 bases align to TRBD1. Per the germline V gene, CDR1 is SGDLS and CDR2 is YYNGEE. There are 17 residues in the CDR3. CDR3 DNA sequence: TGTGCCCGCAGCGTAGGGGGCCGTCACAGGGCCGCCGGGGAGCTGTTTTTT. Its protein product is CARSVGGRHRAAGELFF.

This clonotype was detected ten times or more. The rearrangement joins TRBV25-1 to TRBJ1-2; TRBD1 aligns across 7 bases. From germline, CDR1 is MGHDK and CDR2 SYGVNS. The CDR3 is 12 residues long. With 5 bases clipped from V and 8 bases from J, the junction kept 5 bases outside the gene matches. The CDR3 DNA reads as TGTGCCAGCAGTACAGGGGCCCTCGGCTACACCTTC. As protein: CASSTGALGYTF.

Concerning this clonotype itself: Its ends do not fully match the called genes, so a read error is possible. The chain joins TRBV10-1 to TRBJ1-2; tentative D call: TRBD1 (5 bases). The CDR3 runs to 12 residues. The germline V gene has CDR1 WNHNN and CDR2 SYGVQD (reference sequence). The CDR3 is CASGDGGGGYTF. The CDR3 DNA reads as TGCGCCAGCGGTGACGGGGGGGGAGGCTACACCTTC.

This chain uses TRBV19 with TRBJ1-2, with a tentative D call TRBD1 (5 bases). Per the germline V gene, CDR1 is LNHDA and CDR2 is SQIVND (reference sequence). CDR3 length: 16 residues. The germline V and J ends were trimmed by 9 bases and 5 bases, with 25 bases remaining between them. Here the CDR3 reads CASSDPDTPLPYGYTF. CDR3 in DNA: TGTGCCAGCAGCGACCCGGACACCCCATTACCTTATGGCTACACCTTC.

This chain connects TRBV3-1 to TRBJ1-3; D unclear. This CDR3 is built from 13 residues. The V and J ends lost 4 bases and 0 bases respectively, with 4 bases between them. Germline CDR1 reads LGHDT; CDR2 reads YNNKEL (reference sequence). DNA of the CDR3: TGTGCCAGCAGCCCCTACTCTGGAAACACCATATATTTT. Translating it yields CASSPYSGNTIYF.